This TCR beta chain was captured by sequencing in a study of CD8+ T cells in alopecia areata. About the research overall: Treated patients were dosed with oral tofacitinib, taking 5 to 10 mg twice daily. Study results and limitations: Clonality exceeded that of normal scalp in lesional scalp, most notably in alopecia totalis/universalis. Tissue-resident alphabeta T cells belonging to normal skin likewise get sequenced within scalp specimens.

cDNA prepared by RNA extraction and subsequent reverse transcription served as the template for sequencing. Assay used: immunoSEQ multiplex PCR; TCRdb lists only in-frame clones, some missing. The data contain over 100,000 clones, 49% of them seen just once; the ten biggest clones take up approximately 19%. Alopecia areata patients provided lesional scalp punch biopsies and peripheral blood, both collected for the study. Note on this clone: What it recognizes is unknown.

The source material was CD8+ T cells sorted from blood, sampled at week 0. The clonotype comes from a human donor with alopecia areata.

The CDR3 region is CASSAVDIHEQYF. CDR3 nucleotides: TGTGCCAGCAGCGCAGTGGACATCCACGAGCAGTACTTC. This chain links TRBV7-9 with TRBJ2-7; tentatively, D is TRBD1 (5 bases). The CDR3 is 13 amino acids. The V and J ends lost 5 bases and 5 bases respectively, with 13 bases between them. CDR1 is SEHNR, CDR2 FQNEAQ, per germline (reference sequence).